The rows below give T cell receptor beta chains drawn from one sample of a study of cytomegalovirus exposure and HLA in healthy donors. The table came from immunoSEQ multiplex PCR; TCRdb's copy has only in-frame clones and leaves some out. The sample yields 130,000 or so clones, about 88% seen once. The sample consisted of PBMCs. The receptors derive from a woman between 18 and 29 years old in good health and CMV-seronegative. CDR3s include the opening cysteine and the closing phenylalanine or tryptophan. Each record gives: J gene, clone size, D gene, V gene, CDR3 protein, CDR3 DNA. A D gene is named only where the DNA matches it firmly. A row's size may be missing; if present it is once, few, many or a size class.

TRBJ1-2	-	-	TRBV6-6	CASSTLQPYGGYTF	TGTGCCAGCAGTACGCTACAGCCCTATGGGGGCTACACCTTC
TRBJ1-3	once	TRBD1	TRBV5-6	CASSLNHRDRASGNTIYF	TGTGCCAGCAGCTTGAACCACCGGGACAGGGCTTCTGGAAACACCATATATTTT
TRBJ2-1	-	TRBD1	TRBV9	CASSVEGGSSYNEQFF	TGTGCCAGCAGCGTAGAAGGGGGCAGCTCCTACAATGAGCAGTTCTTC
TRBJ2-3	-	TRBD1	TRBV5-4	CASSVRTGQSTDTQYF	TGTGCCAGCAGCGTACGGACAGGGCAGAGCACAGATACGCAGTATTTT
TRBJ2-1	few	-	TRBV28	CASSKGVNEQFF	TGTGCCAGCAGTAAAGGAGTGAATGAGCAGTTCTTC
TRBJ1-5	-	-	TRBV7-4	CASSLGVRKKNQPQHF	TGTGCCAGCAGCTTAGGCGTCAGGAAAAAAAATCAGCCCCAGCATTTT
TRBJ1-1	-	-	TRBV4-1	CASSQDSRVVATEAFF	TGCGCCAGCAGCCAAGATTCCCGGGTTGTGGCCACTGAAGCTTTCTTT
TRBJ1-5	few	-	TRBV27	CASSSFGGRPNQPQHF	TGTGCCAGCAGTTCGTTCGGGGGAAGGCCCAATCAGCCCCAGCATTTT
TRBJ1-2	-	TRBD1	TRBV9	CASSADSTGRITGYTF	TGTGCCAGCAGCGCGGATTCGACAGGGAGAATTACAGGCTACACCTTC
TRBJ2-3	-	-	TRBV2	CASSGQGRRFGGTQYF	TGTGCCAGCAGTGGACAGGGACGGAGGTTCGGGGGTACGCAGTATTTT
TRBJ1-1	-	-	TRBV5-1	CASSSRLTGQGAQGGEAFF	TGCGCCAGCAGCTCCCGGTTGACAGGCCAGGGCGCTCAAGGAGGCGAAGCTTTCTTT
TRBJ2-7	-	-	TRBV28	CASGGSPSYEQYF	TGTGCCAGCGGAGGGTCGCCCTCCTACGAGCAGTACTTC
TRBJ1-3	-	-	TRBV9	CASSPRGNTIYF	TGTGCCAGCAGCCCCCGGGGGAACACCATATATTTT
TRBJ2-4	-	-	TRBV7-6	CASSLGGQGRDIQYF	TGTGCCAGCAGCTTAGGTGGGCAGGGAAGAGACATTCAGTACTTC
TRBJ2-1	-	TRBD1	TRBV5-1	CASSWDRTNEQFF	TGCGCCAGCAGCTGGGACAGGACTAATGAGCAGTTCTTC
TRBJ1-2	few	-	TRBV6-5	CASSPGQTYGYTF	TGTGCCAGCAGCCCCGGACAGACCTATGGCTACACCTTC
TRBJ2-1	-	-	TRBV7-6	CASSFSAGAYNEQFF	TGTGCCAGCAGCTTTTCTGCGGGGGCTTACAATGAGCAGTTCTTC
TRBJ2-2	-	-	TRBV7-3	CASSRGTGELFF	TGTGCCAGCAGCCGCGGTACCGGGGAGCTGTTTTTT